The rows below give T cell receptor beta chains drawn from one sample of a study of human T cells and chemical hapten exposure. TCRdb passed the RACE reads through MiXCR, listing each CDR3 protein once. The repertoire holds some 94,000 distinct CDR3 sequences, 9.5% to 15% seen once, with approximately 2% in the top ten. This sample comprised whole blood, obtained in connection with sensitization to the hapten diphenylcyclopropenone (DPC). These receptors all come from a woman aged 35 to 49 with alopecia areata. Some clones in this sample may be carry-over from other donors' samples. Each CDR3 is given with its conserved first and last residue. A D gene is named only where the DNA matches it firmly. Clone size is not always given. Where it is, it says once, few, many or a class for expanded clones.

d_call	j_call	cdr3_length	clone_size	v_call	cdr3_aa
TRBD1	TRBJ2-6	16	-	TRBV12-3/TRBV12-4	CASSPGQASGANVLTF
-	TRBJ1-3	12	-	TRBV20-1	CSAIIAGNTIYF
-	TRBJ1-2	12	few	TRBV6-1	CARGTPLYGYTF
TRBD2	TRBJ2-1	15	few	TRBV7-9	CASREPGGVRNEQFF
-	TRBJ2-1	15	-	TRBV6-2/TRBV6-3	CASSYSGLGNNEQFF
TRBD1	TRBJ2-1	16	few	TRBV7-3	CASSSSGQRPYNEQFF
-	TRBJ1-5	17	-	TRBV16	CASSQWALTHSNQPQHF
TRBD1	TRBJ1-2	14	-	TRBV28	CASSSAGGNYGYTF
TRBD1	TRBJ1-1	18	-	TRBV3-1	CASSQDLSSGGADTEAFF
-	TRBJ2-3	13	few	TRBV29-1	CSVELGGPDTQYF
TRBD1	TRBJ2-7	16	-	TRBV10-3	CAISKHPGQGAQEQYF
TRBD2	TRBJ2-7	16	-	TRBV5-4	CASSRPPGTSAYEQYF
-	TRBJ2-7	12	-	TRBV28	CASSSGAYEQYF
-	TRBJ1-5	14	many	TRBV11-2	CASSLYGTNQPQHF
-	TRBJ2-3	13	-	TRBV6-6	CASSYSRLDTQYF
-	TRBJ2-7	13	few	TRBV7-9	CASSAAGVDEQYF
-	TRBJ1-2	13	many	TRBV5-6	CASSLGPDYGYTF
TRBD2	TRBJ2-1	17	-	TRBV6-5	CASSPGLAGPIDNEQFF
-	TRBJ2-2	15	many	TRBV3-1	CASSQQGPGTGELFF
-	TRBJ1-2	14	-	TRBV28	CASSSVSHLDGYTF
-	TRBJ1-5	13	-	TRBV6-2/TRBV6-3	CAGSYLSNQPQHF
-	TRBJ2-6	15	-	TRBV4-2	CASSPPGTLAGVLTF
TRBD2	TRBJ2-7	17	few	TRBV4-3	CASSQEEGAGGVDEQYF
-	TRBJ1-2	13	few	TRBV28	CASSPQESYGYTF
-	TRBJ1-3	13	-	TRBV29-1	CSVGTLSGNTIYF
-	TRBJ2-3	14	few	TRBV4-1	CASSRPTATDTQYF
-	TRBJ1-1	13	many	TRBV28	CASSLTLNTEAFF
-	TRBJ2-4	15	few	TRBV20-1	CSARPPILQQASLSF